The clone carrying this T cell receptor (beta chain) has a handful of counts. The CDR3 is 13 amino acids. V lost 4 bases and J 4 bases, leaving 10 bases between the germline ends. These data belong to a study of blood T cell repertoires in COVID-19. About the study: Acute-phase and convalescent COVID-19 samples originated in the United States, Italy and Spain. The cDNA or gDNA used as material had been derived from T cells, B-cell-depleted T cells, or PBMCs.

In the source study's methods: Estimation of nucleated cell counts relied on the amplification of reference gene primers. Generated by immunoSEQ multiplex PCR, the TCRdb table keeps only in-frame clones and is missing some. The V and J calls and clone size come from that table; D and trimming were worked out from the DNA. The sample has about 190,000 clones, around 80% seen once. J is TRBJ1-2 and V is TRBV12-3 or TRBV12-4; D gene unclear. The receptor was derived from a human donor in a cohort sampled during active COVID-19. The source material was peripheral blood. CDR3 nucleotides: TGTGCCAGCAGTTCACACGGGAGCTATGGCTACACCTTC. Residues: CASSSHGSYGYTF.